This T cell receptor (beta chain) is drawn from a study of CD4 T cells in relation to SARS-CoV-2 and coronaviruses. Whole-study results and caveats: No donor gave both pre-pandemic and post-infection samples.

Note on this clone: The antigen remains unidentified.

Clones were sequenced by immunoSEQ multiplex PCR, and TCRdb holds only the in-frame ones, with some missing. The sample includes about 54,000 clones, about 90% of them seen just once. V dropped 1 base and J dropped 3 bases, with 12 bases sitting between them. The CDR3 extends over 16 amino acids. Per germline, CDR1 SGHTA and CDR2 FQGNSA. The V and J genes are TRBV7-2 and TRBJ2-2; tentative D call: TRBD1 (6 bases). The sequence derives from an adult with COVID-19. The sequencing sample was made of naive CD4+ T cells from PBMCs. Subset reported: naive CD4+ T cells isolated by negative enrichment. CDR3 in amino acids: CASSLDIRGYTGELFF. CDR3 bases: TGTGCCAGCAGCTTAGATATCAGGGGATACACCGGGGAGCTGTTTTTT.